Each of the 20 T cell receptor beta chains below was sequenced from the same sample in a study of CD8+ T cells in alopecia areata. Extraction and reverse transcription of RNA yielded cDNA as the sequencing template. The assay was immunoSEQ multiplex PCR, and TCRdb's table has in-frame clones only and misses some. The table records 100,000 to 150,000 clones, 45% to 65% of them present only once. Sequencing used CD4+ T cells sorted from blood, obtained at week 0. These receptor sequences come from a human donor with alopecia areata.

The V gene is TRBV4-3, the J gene TRBJ1-5, with D uncertain. V lost 3 bases to trimming and J lost 5 bases, with 8 bases between them. Germline CDR1 and CDR2: LGHNA and YSLEER. The CDR3 has 13 amino acids. The CDR3 bases are TGCGCCAGCAGCCACATCGGGGATCAGCCCCAGCATTTT. Its translation: CASSHIGDQPQHF.

This clone has just a few counts. Germline is not matched at one junction end, which may reflect a read error. V is TRBV11-2 and J is TRBJ1-5, with D unresolved. The germline V gene has CDR1 SGHAT and CDR2 FQNNGV. CDR3 length equals 11 residues. DNA for the CDR3: TGTGCCAGCAGCTTATATCAACCCCAGCATTTT. This gives the protein CASSLYQPQHF.

The chain employs TRBV6-6 and TRBJ2-3, with D unresolved. CDR3 size: 13 residues. V was clipped by 0 bases and J by 7 bases, with 8 bases between them. Germline values: CDR1 MNHNY, CDR2 SVGAGI (reference sequence). The CDR3 reads CASSYSGGHTQYF. CDR3 coding DNA: TGTGCCAGCAGTTACTCCGGTGGGCATACGCAGTATTTT.

This clone showed up just once. The chain is built from TRBV4-3 and TRBJ2-6, with 8 bases lining up with TRBD2. In germline, CDR1 is LGHNA, CDR2 YSLEER. With 0 bases clipped from V and 2 bases from J, the junction kept 6 bases outside the gene matches. The CDR3 has 18 residues. This chain's CDR3 is CASSQEISGSAGANVLTF. The CDR3 DNA sequence: TGCGCCAGCAGCCAAGAGATCAGCGGGAGTGCTGGGGCCAACGTCCTGACTTTC.

This chain connects TRBV4-2 to TRBJ2-5, with D possibly being TRBD2 (7 bases). The ends were cut back, 0 bases at V and 5 bases at J, with 13 bases in the middle. The CDR3 has 15 amino acids. The germline gives CDR1 LGHNA, CDR2 YNFKEQ. CDR3 protein: CASSQDEGGRETQYF. The CDR3 DNA is TGTGCCAGCAGCCAAGATGAGGGGGGGCGGGAGACCCAGTACTTC.

The chain joins TRBV30 to TRBJ2-7; TRBD2 matches 10 bases. Unmatched junction bases numbered 4, after V lost 0 bases and J lost 2 bases. The CDR3 has 15 residues. CDR1 and CDR2 (germline): GTSNPN, SVGIG (reference sequence). CDR3 residues: CAWSVRTSGTYEQYF. The DNA of the CDR3 is TGTGCCTGGAGTGTCCGGACTAGCGGCACCTACGAGCAGTACTTC. The complete variable domain, with remaining parts taken from reference TRBV30 and TRBJ2-7, reads SQTIHQWPATLVQPVGSPLSLECTVEGTSNPNLYWYRQAAGRGLQLLFYSVGIGQISSEVPQNLSASRPQDRQFILSSKKLLLSDSGFYLCAWSVRTSGTYEQYFGPGTRLTVT.

The chain employs TRBV7-8 and TRBJ2-3; D not resolved. V dropped 4 bases and J dropped 5 bases, with 7 bases sitting between them. Looked up from germline, CDR1 is SGHVS and CDR2 is FQNEAQ. CDR3 length: 12 amino acids. This CDR3 is CASSSTQDTQYF. The CDR3, as DNA: TGTGCCAGCAGCTCAACGCAAGATACGCAGTATTTT.

The chain employs TRBV6-5 and TRBJ1-5; possible D gene TRBD1, 6 bases. CDR1 and CDR2 from the germline V gene are MNHEY and SVGAGI. This CDR3 region has 14 residues. V dropped 4 bases and J dropped 5 bases, with 12 bases sitting between them. This CDR3 reads CASSSDRSYQPQHF. The CDR3 nucleotides read TGTGCCAGCAGTTCCGACAGGTCCTATCAGCCCCAGCATTTT.

This clone was observed once. CDR3 in DNA: TGTGCCAGCAGCTTGGGAATCCCTGGGGCCAACGTCCTGACTTTC. Encoded protein: CASSLGIPGANVLTF. V is TRBV5-6 and J is TRBJ2-6; D not resolved. This CDR3 has 15 residues. CDR1 SGHDT and CDR2 YYEEEE come from the germline V gene. The germline V and J ends were trimmed by 0 bases and 2 bases, with 6 bases remaining between them.

CDR3 in DNA: TGCGCCAGCAGCCCAGGGGACAGGGGCGGCTACACCTTC. This codes for CASSPGDRGGYTF. The gene calls are TRBV5-1 and TRBJ1-2, with TRBD1 identical over 10 bases. CDR1 SGHRS and CDR2 YFSETQ come from the germline V gene. The CDR3 contains 13 residues. J gave up 8 bases and V 4 bases, and 5 bases lay outside the gene matches.

The chain links TRBV5-5 to TRBJ2-5, with no clear D. Germline assignment: CDR1 SGHKS and CDR2 YYEKEE (reference sequence). Trimming pared 4 bases from V and 0 bases from J, leaving 10 bases between. The CDR3 is made up of 14 amino acids. The chain's CDR3 is CASSMDLYQETQYF. The CDR3 coding sequence is TGTGCCAGCAGCATGGACCTGTACCAAGAGACCCAGTACTTC.

V gene TRBV29-1 combines with J gene TRBJ2-7; D uncertain. Germline V gene data show CDR1 as SQVTM and CDR2 as ANQGSEA. V was shortened by 6 bases and J by 2 bases, with 17 bases between the two germline ends. The CDR3 is made up of 14 amino acids. As DNA, the CDR3 is TGCAGCGTCACTTTCTATGGAATAACCTACGAGCAGTACTTC. Protein: CSVTFYGITYEQYF.

This rearrangement joins TRBV4-1 to TRBJ2-5, with 7 bases that match TRBD1. CDR3 length: 17 amino acids. V lost 0 bases and J lost 1; bases outside the gene matches: 8. Germline V lookup: CDR1 MGHRA, CDR2 YSYEKL. As DNA, the CDR3 is TGCGCCAGCAGCCAAGAAGGTAGGGGGCGCACCCAAGAGACCCAGTACTTC. Its translation is CASSQEGRGRTQETQYF.

The chain combines TRBV6-1 with TRBJ2-3; 8 positions agree with TRBD1. The trim removed 6 bases at V and 4 bases at J, leaving 6 bases unmatched. In germline, CDR1 is MNHNS, CDR2 SASEGT. The CDR3 has 14 residues. The CDR3 bases are TGTGCCAGCAGCGGGACAGGATCTCCAGATACGCAGTATTTT. This codes for CASSGTGSPDTQYF.

The chain links TRBV9 to TRBJ2-1; the match to TRBD2 covers 8 bases. Trimming took 3 bases from V and 8 from J; bases not matched to a gene: 13. The CDR3 runs 16 residues. Germline-derived CDR1 and CDR2 are SGDLS and YYNGEE. CDR3 DNA sequence: TGTGCCAGCAGCGCTGACGTAGCGGGACTTAACGATGAGCAGTTCTTC. This codes for CASSADVAGLNDEQFF.

The chain carries TRBV27 and TRBJ1-6; TRBD1 aligns across 7 bases. The CDR3 loop spans 15 amino acids. Per the germline V gene, CDR1 is MNHEY and CDR2 is SMNVEV (reference sequence). After removal of 6 bases from V and 6 bases from J, the junction contained 8 bases not matched to a gene. DNA of the CDR3: TGTGCCAGCAGCCCCGACAGGGCCCCTAATTCACCCCTCCACTTT. It codes for CASSPDRAPNSPLHF.

This clone has only a few counts. CDR3 region: CASSYSWETQYF. The DNA for the CDR3 is TGTGCCAGCAGTTACTCCTGGGAAACGCAGTATTTT. The rearrangement joins TRBV6-6 to TRBJ2-3; D unclear. Germline CDR1 is MNHNY and CDR2 is SVGAGI (reference sequence). The CDR3 spans 12 residues. Trimming took off 0 bases at V and 9 bases at J, with 7 bases between the two ends.

This clone was detected a few times. The chain couples TRBV28 to TRBJ2-5; a possible D gene is TRBD2 (6 bases). Trimming stripped 4 bases from V and 1 base from J, with 10 bases between. This CDR3 spans 14 amino acids. Germline-derived CDR1 and CDR2 are MDHEN and SYDVKM. The CDR3 DNA reads TGTGCCAGCAGTTCTAACGGGGGCCAAGAGACCCAGTACTTC. Translated, it gives CASSSNGGQETQYF.

This clone was recorded only once. The chain employs TRBV5-1 and TRBJ1-2; D not resolved. The CDR3 extends over 13 amino acids. The V and J ends lost 0 bases and 8 bases respectively, with 11 bases between them. Germline values: CDR1 SGHRS, CDR2 YFSETQ. The CDR3 loop is CASSLGPPSGYTF. CDR3 DNA sequence: TGCGCCAGCAGCTTGGGGCCCCCTTCGGGCTACACCTTC.

This clone has just a few counts. The genes are TRBV30 and TRBJ2-1; 11 bases fit TRBD2. The CDR3 is 14 amino acids. Germline CDR1 is GTSNPN and CDR2 is SVGIG (reference sequence). V lost 0 bases, J lost 10 bases, and 5 bases stayed unmatched. The DNA of the CDR3 is TGTGCCTGGAGTGTAACTAGCGGGAGAAACGAGCAGTTCTTC. Protein product: CAWSVTSGRNEQFF.